The clone carrying this TCR beta chain appeared many times. The antigen is unknown. Ophthalmopathy cases scored 3 or more on the Clinical Activity Score and 4 or more on NOSPECS grade, with duration below 3 months. Reasons for excluding patients were uncontrolled infection, other autoimmune disease, pregnancy or lactation. The entry originates in a study of T cells in Graves' hyperthyroidism and ophthalmopathy. For the study at large: Peripheral blood specimens were obtained at initial diagnosis, prior to any treatment. The study, taken as a whole, reports: Clonotypes that were expanded in thyroid above 0.001 mostly appeared in blood too.

The ends were cut back, 3 bases at V and 7 bases at J, with 14 bases in the middle. Germline CDR1 and CDR2: SGDLS and YYNGEE. The CDR3 is 14 amino acids. It was RNA transcripts that yielded the amplified TCR beta CDR3 regions. Initially, a first-round RT-PCR of the TCR CDR3 employed the HTBI primer set. In TCRdb, the multiplex PCR reads were re-called with MiXCR into one record per CDR3 protein. The sample lists fewer than 450,000 distinct CDR3 sequences; more than 13% were seen once. Material: blood. The sequence was collected from a man over 45 with Graves' ophthalmopathy. The rearrangement joins TRBV9 to TRBJ1-5; D gene uncertain. CDR3 DNA: TGTGCCAGCAGCGATAGTCCCCATGAGCAGCCCCAGCATTTT. The encoded protein is CASSDSPHEQPQHF.